This T cell receptor (beta chain) derives from a study of breast tumors, draining lymph nodes, adjacent tissues. TCRdb re-analysed the multiplex PCR reads in MiXCR, keeping a single row per CDR3 protein. This sample carries about 270,000 distinct CDR3 sequences, 30% to 35% of them seen once, and the ten largest clones take about 1.2%. This clonotype was observed many times. The antigen remains unidentified. Axillary draining lymph nodes of breast cancer patients supplied the node samples. The study, taken as a whole, reports: Tumor TCR diversity was below lymph nodes but above nontumor tissue.

The CDR3 loop spans 13 amino acids. The ends were cut back, 10 bases at V and 2 bases at J, with 15 bases in the middle. The germline V gene has CDR1 MNHEY and CDR2 SVGAGI. This sequence joins TRBV6-5 and TRBJ2-7, with D possibly matching TRBD1 (5 bases). The sequencing input was axillary lymph node tissue. The receptor was isolated from a female donor with breast cancer. Some clones in this sample may be carry-over from other donors' samples. The CDR3 nucleotides are TGTGCCACCAGGACACCCGCCCCCTACGAGCAGTACTTC. It translates to CATRTPAPYEQYF.